This T cell receptor beta chain appears in the sequencing data of a study of multiple sclerosis patients with progressive multifocal leukoencephalopathy. Using immunoSEQ multiplex PCR, the repertoire was profiled, and TCRdb retains in-frame clones only, with some absent. The repertoire holds 25,000 to 30,000 clones, with roughly nine tenths as singletons. Details on this clone: Its antigen is currently unknown.

The CDR3 extends over 16 amino acids. Germline CDR1 and CDR2: SGHDN and FVKESK. The V gene lost 2 bases and the J gene lost 2 bases, with 14 bases spanning the gap. Study results and limitations: Findings may reflect JC virus infection or just general immunocompromise. In most PML patients, TRB repertoires appeared less diverse by entropy.

The time point was: more than five months of natalizumab therapy. Prior interferon beta treatment was universal, and the PML patients were all female. T1 and T2 blood were collected at 6 and 12 months of natalizumab. The sequencing used PBMCs, collected from a patient treated with natalizumab. The TCR comes from a human donor with multiple sclerosis. The chain links TRBV14 to TRBJ2-3; no clear D. The CDR3 bases are TGTGCCAGCAGCCAACATGAGGCTCCCCCCACAGATACGCAGTATTTT. This translates into CASSQHEAPPTDTQYF.